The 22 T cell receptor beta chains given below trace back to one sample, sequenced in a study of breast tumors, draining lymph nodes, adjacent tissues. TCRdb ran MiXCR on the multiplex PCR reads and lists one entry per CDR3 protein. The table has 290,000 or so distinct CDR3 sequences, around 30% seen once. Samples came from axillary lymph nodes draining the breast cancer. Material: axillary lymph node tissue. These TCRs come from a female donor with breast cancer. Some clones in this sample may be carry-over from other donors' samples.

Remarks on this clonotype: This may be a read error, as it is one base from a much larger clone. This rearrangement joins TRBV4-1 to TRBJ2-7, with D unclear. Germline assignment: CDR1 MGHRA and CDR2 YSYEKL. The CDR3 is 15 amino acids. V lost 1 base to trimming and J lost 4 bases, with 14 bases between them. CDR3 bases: TGCGCCAGCAGCCAAGGGCTTTTGGAAGGGTACGAGCAGTACTTC. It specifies CASSQGLLEGYEQYF.

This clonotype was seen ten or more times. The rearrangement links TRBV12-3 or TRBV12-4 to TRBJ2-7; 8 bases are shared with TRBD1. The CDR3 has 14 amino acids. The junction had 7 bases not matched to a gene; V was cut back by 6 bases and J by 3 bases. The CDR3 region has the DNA TGTGCCAGCAGCCAACAGGGGGTCGACTACGAGCAGTACTTC. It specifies CASSQQGVDYEQYF.

The CDR3 region is CASSPGLAGRTDTQYF. DNA for the CDR3: TGTGCCAGCAGCCCGGGACTAGCGGGAAGGACAGATACGCAGTATTTT. The V gene is TRBV3-1, the J gene TRBJ2-3; 13 bases match TRBD2. CDR1 and CDR2 from the germline V gene are LGHDT and YNNKEL (reference sequence). The CDR3 runs to 16 residues. Unmatched junction bases numbered 4, after V lost 4 bases and J lost 3 bases.

CDR3 residues: CASSPLGSASHNEQFF. As DNA, the CDR3 is TGTGCCAGCAGTCCCCTGGGGAGCGCCTCTCACAATGAGCAGTTCTTC. The chain couples TRBV6-6 to TRBJ2-1, with D perhaps matching TRBD2 (5 bases). Germline CDR1 and CDR2: MNHNY and SVGAGI (reference sequence). The CDR3 extends over 16 amino acids. The V end lost 5 bases, the J end lost 5 bases, and 19 bases lay between the germline ends.

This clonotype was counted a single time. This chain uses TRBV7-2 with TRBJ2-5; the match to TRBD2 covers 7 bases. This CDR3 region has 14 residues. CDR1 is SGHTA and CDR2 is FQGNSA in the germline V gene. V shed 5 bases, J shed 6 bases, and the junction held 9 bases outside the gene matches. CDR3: CASSPVGGRKTQYF. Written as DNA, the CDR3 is TGTGCCAGCAGCCCCGTGGGGGGGAGGAAGACCCAGTACTTC.

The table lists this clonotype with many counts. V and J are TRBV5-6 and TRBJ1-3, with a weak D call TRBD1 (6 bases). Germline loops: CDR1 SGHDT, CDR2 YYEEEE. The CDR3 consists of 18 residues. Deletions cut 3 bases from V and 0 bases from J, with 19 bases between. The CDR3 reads CASSSTGAGLISGNTIYF. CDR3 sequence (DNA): TGTGCCAGCAGCTCCACGGGGGCAGGACTTATCTCTGGAAACACCATATATTTT.

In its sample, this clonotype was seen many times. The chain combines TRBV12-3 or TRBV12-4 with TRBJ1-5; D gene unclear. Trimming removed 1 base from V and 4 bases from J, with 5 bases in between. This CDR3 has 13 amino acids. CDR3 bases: TGTGCCAGCAGTTTAGGGGAGAATCAGCCCCAGCATTTT. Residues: CASSLGENQPQHF.

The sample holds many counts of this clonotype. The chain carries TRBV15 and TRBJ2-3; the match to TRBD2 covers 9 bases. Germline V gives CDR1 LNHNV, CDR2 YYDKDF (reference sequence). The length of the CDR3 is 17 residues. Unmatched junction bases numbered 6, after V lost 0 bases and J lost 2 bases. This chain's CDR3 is CATSRDPAGGPTDTQYF. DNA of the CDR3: TGTGCCACCAGCAGAGATCCTGCGGGAGGGCCCACAGATACGCAGTATTTT.

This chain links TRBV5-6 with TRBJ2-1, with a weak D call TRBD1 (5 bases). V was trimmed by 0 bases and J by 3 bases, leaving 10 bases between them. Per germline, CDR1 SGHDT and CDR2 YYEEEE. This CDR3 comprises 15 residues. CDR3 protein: CASSLAVGDYNEQFF. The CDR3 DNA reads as TGTGCCAGCAGCTTGGCCGTAGGGGACTACAATGAGCAGTTCTTC. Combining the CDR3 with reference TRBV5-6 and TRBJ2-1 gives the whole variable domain DAGVTQSPTHLIKTRGQQVTLRCSPKSGHDTVSWYQQALGQGPQFIFQYYEEEERQRGNFPDRFSGHQFPNYSSELNVNALLLGDSALYLCASSLAVGDYNEQFFGPGTRLTVL.

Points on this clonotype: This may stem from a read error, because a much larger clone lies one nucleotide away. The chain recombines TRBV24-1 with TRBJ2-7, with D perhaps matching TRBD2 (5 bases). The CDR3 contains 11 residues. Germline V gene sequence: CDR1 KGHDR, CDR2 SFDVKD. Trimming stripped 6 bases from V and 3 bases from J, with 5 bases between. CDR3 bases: TGTGCCACCAGTCGGGGCTACGAGCAGTACTTC. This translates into CATSRGYEQYF.

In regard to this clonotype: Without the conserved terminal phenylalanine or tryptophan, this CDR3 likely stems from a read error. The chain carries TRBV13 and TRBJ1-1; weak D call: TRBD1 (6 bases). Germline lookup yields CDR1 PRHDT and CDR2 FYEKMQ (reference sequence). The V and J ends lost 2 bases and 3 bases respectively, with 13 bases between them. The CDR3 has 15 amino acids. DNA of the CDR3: TGTGCCAGCAGCTTAAGGGGGTGGGAAGACACTGAAGCTTTCTGT. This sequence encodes CASSLRGWEDTEAFC.

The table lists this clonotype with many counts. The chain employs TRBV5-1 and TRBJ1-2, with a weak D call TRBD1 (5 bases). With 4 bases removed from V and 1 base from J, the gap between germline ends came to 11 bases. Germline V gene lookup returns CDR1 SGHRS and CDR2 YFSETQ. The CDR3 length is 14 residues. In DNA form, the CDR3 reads TGCGCCAGCAGCCCCGAGACAGTTAACTATGGCTACACCTTC. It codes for CASSPETVNYGYTF.

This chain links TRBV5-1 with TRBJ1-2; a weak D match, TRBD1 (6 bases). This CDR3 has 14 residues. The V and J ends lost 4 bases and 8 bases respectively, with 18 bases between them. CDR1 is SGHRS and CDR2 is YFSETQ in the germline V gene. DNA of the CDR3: TGCGCCAGCAGCCGGGGAGATACGGGGGGCGGCTACACCTTC. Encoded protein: CASSRGDTGGGYTF. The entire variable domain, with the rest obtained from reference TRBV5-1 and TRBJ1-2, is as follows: KAGVTQTPRYLIKTRGQQVTLSCSPISGHRSVSWYQQTPGQGLQFLFEYFSETQRNKGNFPGRFSGRQFSNSRSEMNVSTLELGDSALYLCASSRGDTGGGYTFGSGTRLTVV.

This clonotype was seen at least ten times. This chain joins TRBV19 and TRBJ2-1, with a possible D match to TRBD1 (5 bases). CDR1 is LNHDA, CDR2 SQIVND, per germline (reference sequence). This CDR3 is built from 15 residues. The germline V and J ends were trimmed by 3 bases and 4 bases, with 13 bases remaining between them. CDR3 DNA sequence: TGTGCCAGTAGTATTGGGCCAGGACAATACAATGAGCAGTTCTTC. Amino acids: CASSIGPGQYNEQFF.

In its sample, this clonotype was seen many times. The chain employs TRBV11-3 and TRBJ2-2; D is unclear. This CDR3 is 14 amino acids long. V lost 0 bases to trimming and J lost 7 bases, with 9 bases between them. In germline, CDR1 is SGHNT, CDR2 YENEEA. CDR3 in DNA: TGTGCCAGCAGCTTAGAGGACCGGCTCGGGGAGCTGTTTTTT. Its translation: CASSLEDRLGELFF.

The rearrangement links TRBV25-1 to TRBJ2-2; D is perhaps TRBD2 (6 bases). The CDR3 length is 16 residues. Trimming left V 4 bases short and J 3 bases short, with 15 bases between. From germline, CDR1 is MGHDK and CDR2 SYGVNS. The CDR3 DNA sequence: TGTGCCAGCAGTGGACGGGGGAGCGGTTACACCGGGGAGCTGTTTTTT. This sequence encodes CASSGRGSGYTGELFF.

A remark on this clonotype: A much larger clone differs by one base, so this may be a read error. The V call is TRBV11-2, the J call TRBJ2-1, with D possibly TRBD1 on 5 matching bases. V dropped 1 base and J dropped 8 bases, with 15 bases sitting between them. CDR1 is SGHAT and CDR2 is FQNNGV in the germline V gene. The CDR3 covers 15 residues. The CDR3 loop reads CASSLAGAGPDEQFF. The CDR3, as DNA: TGTGCCAGCAGCTTAGCTGGGGCAGGACCCGATGAGCAGTTCTTC.

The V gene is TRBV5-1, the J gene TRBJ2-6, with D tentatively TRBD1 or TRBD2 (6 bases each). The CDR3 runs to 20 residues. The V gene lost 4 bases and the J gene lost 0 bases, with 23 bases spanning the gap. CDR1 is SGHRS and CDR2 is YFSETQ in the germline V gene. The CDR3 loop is CASSATRVRGASSGANVLTF. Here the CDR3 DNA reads TGCGCCAGCAGCGCTACCCGGGTGAGGGGGGCGAGCTCTGGGGCCAACGTCCTGACTTTC.

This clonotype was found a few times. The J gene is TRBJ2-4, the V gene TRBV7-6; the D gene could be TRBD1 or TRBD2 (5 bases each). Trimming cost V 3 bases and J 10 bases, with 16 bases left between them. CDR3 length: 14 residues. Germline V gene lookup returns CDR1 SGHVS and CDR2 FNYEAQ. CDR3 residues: CASSLYRDGFIQYF. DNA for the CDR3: TGTGCCAGCAGCTTGTACCGGGACGGATTTATTCAGTACTTC.

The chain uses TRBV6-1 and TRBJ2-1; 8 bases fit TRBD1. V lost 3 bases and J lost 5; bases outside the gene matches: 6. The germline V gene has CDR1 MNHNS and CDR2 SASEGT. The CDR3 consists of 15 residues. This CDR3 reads CASSDRGRSDNEQFF. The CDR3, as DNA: TGTGCCAGCAGTGACAGGGGGCGTTCGGACAATGAGCAGTTCTTC.

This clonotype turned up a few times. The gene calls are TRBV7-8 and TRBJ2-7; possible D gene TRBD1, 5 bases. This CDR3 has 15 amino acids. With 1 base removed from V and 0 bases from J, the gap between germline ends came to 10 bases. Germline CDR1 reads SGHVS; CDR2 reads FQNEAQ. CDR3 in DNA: TGTGCCAGCAGCTTAGTGCAGGGCCCCTCCTACGAGCAGTACTTC. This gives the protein CASSLVQGPSYEQYF.

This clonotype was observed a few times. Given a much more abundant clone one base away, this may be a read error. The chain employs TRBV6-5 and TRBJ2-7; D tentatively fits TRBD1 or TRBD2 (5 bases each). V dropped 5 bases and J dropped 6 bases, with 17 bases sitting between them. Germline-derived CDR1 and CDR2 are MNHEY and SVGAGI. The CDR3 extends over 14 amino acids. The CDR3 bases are TGTGCCAGCAGTCGGAAGACTGAGGGGTCCGAGCAGTACTTC. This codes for CASSRKTEGSEQYF.